The subject of this entry is one TCR beta chain. This record comes from a study of monozygotic twins with cystic fibrosis. The method was immunoSEQ multiplex PCR; TCRdb's version includes in-frame clones alone and lacks a portion of them. Of over 25,000 clones in the sample, roughly nine tenths were seen once. V lost 5 bases and J lost 4; bases outside the gene matches: 16. Germline V gene lookup returns CDR1 SGHRS and CDR2 YFSETQ. The CDR3 sequence is 17 residues long. The J gene is TRBJ1-2, the V gene TRBV5-1, with 8 bases that match TRBD1. Sequenced input: blood. This sequence was found in a girl aged 2-10 years with cystic fibrosis. CDR3 in amino acids: CASRPLSDRGMSYGYTF. The CDR3 nucleotides are TGCGCCAGCAGACCTCTTTCCGACAGGGGCATGTCCTATGGCTACACCTTC.